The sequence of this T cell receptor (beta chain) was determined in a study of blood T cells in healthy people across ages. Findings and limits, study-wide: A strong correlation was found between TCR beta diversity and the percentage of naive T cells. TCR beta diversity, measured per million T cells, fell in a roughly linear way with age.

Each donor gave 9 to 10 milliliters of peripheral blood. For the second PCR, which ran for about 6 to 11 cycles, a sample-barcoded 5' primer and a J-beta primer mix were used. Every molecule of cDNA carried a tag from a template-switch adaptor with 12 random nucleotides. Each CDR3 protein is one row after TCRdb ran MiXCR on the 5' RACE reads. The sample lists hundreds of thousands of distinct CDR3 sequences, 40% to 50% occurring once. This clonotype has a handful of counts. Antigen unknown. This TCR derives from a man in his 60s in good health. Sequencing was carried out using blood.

The CDR3 DNA is TGTGCCAGCAGTGGGGGAGGGGGGGCCAACGTCCTGACTTTC. Its translation: CASSGGGGANVLTF. The gene calls are TRBV6-1 and TRBJ2-6, with 7 positions matching TRBD2. Trimming removed 4 bases from V and 4 bases from J; junction bases left unmatched: 1. CDR1 and CDR2 (germline): MNHNS, SASEGT. The CDR3 is made up of 14 amino acids.